This TCR beta chain was identified in a study of early T cells in non-severe SARS-CoV-2 infection. Study overall: Sequencing of unsorted whole blood was done on bulk RNA, leaving chains unpaired. Study-level findings and limits: The matching step, a VDJdb search, favored anti-spike CD8 responses and missed private and CD4 specificities.

This clonotype was seen many times. Its antigen is currently unknown. The germline V gene has CDR1 MNHEY and CDR2 SMNVEV (reference sequence). V lost 5 bases and J 8 bases, leaving 15 bases between the germline ends. CDR3 length equals 13 residues. Individual cDNA molecules received unique molecular identifiers during library preparation. TCRdb independently ran MiXCR on the 5' RACE reads; one entry per CDR3 protein. Among fewer than 85,000 distinct CDR3 sequences listed, over 9% were seen once. This TCR came from an adult who was a healthcare worker with PCR-confirmed SARS-CoV-2 infection or an uninfected control (not recorded which). The chain carries TRBV27 and TRBJ1-2; D is uncertain. Material: whole blood. CDR3 region: CASSPSSSGGYTF. Here the CDR3 DNA reads TGTGCCAGCAGTCCATCCTCGTCGGGAGGCTACACCTTC.